This is a list of T cell receptor beta chains from one sample in a study of human T cells and chemical hapten exposure. One entry per CDR3 protein results from TCRdb running MiXCR on the RACE reads. This sample has 330,000 or so distinct CDR3 sequences, with just under 6.5% found just once. This specimen consisted of whole blood, obtained in connection with sensitization to the hapten diphenylcyclopropenone (DPC). The receptors stem from a woman aged 18-29 years with alopecia areata. Some clones in this sample may be carry-over from other donors' samples. Both conserved end residues are part of each CDR3. D genes are given only for firm matches. Clone size, where shown, is once, few, many, or a class for clones that have expanded.

v_gene: TRBV28
abundance: few
j_gene: TRBJ2-6
d_gene: NA
CDR3aa: CASTGASSGANVLTF
CDR3nt: TGTGCCAGCACGGGGGCAAGTTCTGGGGCCAACGTCCTGACTTTC

v_gene: TRBV28
abundance: many
j_gene: TRBJ1-2
d_gene: TRBD1
CDR3aa: CASTRSSRQGADGYTF
CDR3nt: TGTGCCAGCACCCGATCTTCCCGACAGGGGGCTGATGGCTACACCTTC

v_gene: TRBV2
abundance: few
j_gene: TRBJ1-6
d_gene: NA
CDR3aa: CASSSETIGNSPLHF
CDR3nt: TGTGCCAGCAGTTCCGAGACCATAGGGAATTCACCCCTCCACTTT

v_gene: TRBV20-1
abundance: NA
j_gene: TRBJ2-4
d_gene: TRBD1
CDR3aa: CSAFLQGAKNIQYF
CDR3nt: TGCAGTGCTTTCCTACAGGGGGCCAAAAACATTCAGTACTTC

v_gene: TRBV20-1
abundance: few
j_gene: TRBJ2-1
d_gene: TRBD2
CDR3aa: CSAPVRGGYNEQFF
CDR3nt: TGCAGTGCCCCCGTACGGGGGGGGTACAATGAGCAGTTCTTC

v_gene: TRBV18
abundance: NA
j_gene: TRBJ1-1
d_gene: TRBD1
CDR3aa: CASSSIQGANTEAFF
CDR3nt: TGTGCCAGCTCATCAATACAGGGGGCGAACACTGAAGCTTTCTTT

v_gene: TRBV18
abundance: few
j_gene: TRBJ1-3
d_gene: NA
CDR3aa: CASSPPWRGNTIYF
CDR3nt: TGTGCCAGCTCACCACCGTGGCGAGGAAACACCATATATTTT

v_gene: TRBV12-3/TRBV12-4
abundance: many
j_gene: TRBJ1-5
d_gene: NA
CDR3aa: CASSSSPGESSNQPQHF
CDR3nt: TGTGCCAGCAGTTCCAGCCCAGGGGAGTCTAGCAATCAGCCCCAGCATTTT

v_gene: TRBV20-1
abundance: many
j_gene: TRBJ2-7
d_gene: NA
CDR3aa: CSAKESRTPTYEQYF
CDR3nt: TGCAGTGCTAAAGAATCTAGGACACCAACCTACGAGCAGTACTTC

v_gene: TRBV7-9
abundance: NA
j_gene: TRBJ2-3
d_gene: NA
CDR3aa: CASSLARTGTNTQYF
CDR3nt: TGTGCCAGCAGCTTAGCGCGGACGGGGACAAATACGCAGTATTTT

v_gene: TRBV12-5
abundance: NA
j_gene: TRBJ1-6
d_gene: NA
CDR3aa: CASRVFGSPLHF
CDR3nt: TGTGCTAGTCGGGTATTTGGATCACCCCTCCACTTT

v_gene: TRBV2
abundance: NA
j_gene: TRBJ2-3
d_gene: TRBD1
CDR3aa: CASSETGGPDTQYF
CDR3nt: TGTGCCAGCAGTGAAACAGGGGGCCCAGATACGCAGTATTTT

v_gene: TRBV20-1
abundance: few
j_gene: TRBJ2-5
d_gene: TRBD1
CDR3aa: CSVPRGRKGTFDYETQYF
CDR3nt: TGCAGTGTCCCCAGGGGGCGGAAAGGCACATTTGATTATGAGACCCAGTACTTC

v_gene: TRBV7-9
abundance: few
j_gene: TRBJ1-4
d_gene: TRBD1
CDR3aa: CASSIHRGQSRKLFF
CDR3nt: TGTGCCAGCAGCATACACAGGGGCCAATCCCGGAAACTGTTTTTT

v_gene: TRBV18
abundance: many
j_gene: TRBJ2-5
d_gene: NA
CDR3aa: CASSLTVRETQYF
CDR3nt: TGTGCCAGCTCACTAACGGTCCGAGAGACCCAGTACTTC

v_gene: TRBV6-5
abundance: many
j_gene: TRBJ1-5
d_gene: NA
CDR3aa: CASRRSSNQPQHF
CDR3nt: TGTGCCAGCAGGCGGAGTAGCAATCAGCCCCAGCATTTT

v_gene: TRBV3-1
abundance: many
j_gene: TRBJ1-5
d_gene: NA
CDR3aa: CASSQDTQPQHF
CDR3nt: TGTGCCAGCAGCCAAGATACCCAGCCCCAGCATTTT

v_gene: TRBV2
abundance: many
j_gene: TRBJ2-7
d_gene: TRBD1
CDR3aa: CASSYDQTGAHEQYF
CDR3nt: TGTGCCAGCAGCTACGACCAGACAGGGGCCCACGAGCAGTACTTC

v_gene: TRBV6-1
abundance: NA
j_gene: TRBJ2-3
d_gene: TRBD1
CDR3aa: CASMEFPRTGGSTDTQYF
CDR3nt: TGTGCCAGCATGGAATTCCCACGAACAGGGGGGAGCACAGATACGCAGTATTTT

v_gene: TRBV12-3/TRBV12-4
abundance: NA
j_gene: TRBJ1-2
d_gene: NA
CDR3aa: CASSGDTANYGYTF
CDR3nt: TGTGCCAGCAGTGGGGACACCGCTAACTATGGCTACACCTTC

v_gene: TRBV7-9
abundance: many
j_gene: TRBJ1-2
d_gene: NA
CDR3aa: CASSYETAYDGTRGYTF
CDR3nt: TGTGCCAGCAGCTACGAAACCGCATACGACGGGACGAGAGGCTACACCTTC

v_gene: TRBV7-2
abundance: many
j_gene: TRBJ1-6
d_gene: NA
CDR3aa: CASSPQGRATFLHF
CDR3nt: TGTGCCAGCAGCCCCCAGGGCAGGGCGACTTTCCTCCACTTT

v_gene: TRBV6-6
abundance: few
j_gene: TRBJ2-7
d_gene: TRBD1
CDR3aa: CASSSPGQGSSYEQYF
CDR3nt: TGTGCCAGCAGTTCTCCGGGACAGGGATCCTCCTACGAGCAGTACTTC

v_gene: TRBV10-3
abundance: few
j_gene: TRBJ1-1
d_gene: NA
CDR3aa: CAIRAREEVTEAFF
CDR3nt: TGTGCCATCAGGGCCAGGGAAGAAGTCACTGAAGCTTTCTTT

v_gene: TRBV7-8
abundance: NA
j_gene: TRBJ2-3
d_gene: TRBD1
CDR3aa: CASSRAGQGSDTQYF
CDR3nt: TGTGCCAGCAGCCGTGCGGGACAGGGGTCAGATACGCAGTATTTT

v_gene: TRBV29-1
abundance: many
j_gene: TRBJ1-4
d_gene: TRBD1
CDR3aa: CSVEDDRGANEKLFF
CDR3nt: TGCAGCGTTGAAGACGACAGGGGCGCTAATGAAAAACTGTTTTTT

v_gene: TRBV2
abundance: NA
j_gene: TRBJ1-1
d_gene: TRBD1
CDR3aa: CASQGQGGAEAFF
CDR3nt: TGTGCCAGCCAAGGACAGGGAGGGGCTGAAGCTTTCTTT

v_gene: TRBV7-2
abundance: NA
j_gene: TRBJ2-7
d_gene: NA
CDR3aa: CASSPFFRRRTVREQYF
CDR3nt: TGTGCCAGCAGCCCCTTTTTTCGGCGCAGGACAGTTCGGGAGCAGTACTTC

v_gene: TRBV3-1
abundance: many
j_gene: TRBJ2-1
d_gene: NA
CDR3aa: CASSQDLHNEQFF
CDR3nt: TGTGCCAGCAGCCAAGATCTTCACAATGAGCAGTTCTTC

v_gene: TRBV5-1
abundance: many
j_gene: TRBJ1-3
d_gene: NA
CDR3aa: CASSLVGDAGNTIYF
CDR3nt: TGCGCCAGCAGCTTGGTAGGGGATGCTGGAAACACCATATATTTT

v_gene: TRBV5-4
abundance: NA
j_gene: TRBJ2-2
d_gene: TRBD1
CDR3aa: CASSYERGRTGELFF
CDR3nt: TGTGCCAGCAGCTACGAGAGGGGGCGAACCGGGGAGCTGTTTTTT

v_gene: TRBV6-1
abundance: many
j_gene: TRBJ2-5
d_gene: TRBD1
CDR3aa: CASRGPGTGVETQYF
CDR3nt: TGTGCCAGCAGGGGACCCGGGACAGGGGTGGAGACCCAGTACTTC

v_gene: TRBV28
abundance: many
j_gene: TRBJ1-2
d_gene: NA
CDR3aa: CASSLWRQPYGYTF
CDR3nt: TGTGCCAGCAGTTTGTGGCGACAGCCCTATGGCTACACCTTC

v_gene: TRBV6-5
abundance: many
j_gene: TRBJ1-2
d_gene: TRBD1
CDR3aa: CASSSIGQGRKDYGYTF
CDR3nt: TGTGCCAGCAGTTCCATCGGACAGGGGAGGAAAGACTATGGCTACACCTTC

v_gene: TRBV5-5
abundance: NA
j_gene: TRBJ1-1
d_gene: NA
CDR3aa: CASSLGTALVGSRAFF
CDR3nt: TGTGCCAGCAGCTTGGGGACAGCCCTGGTTGGGTCAAGAGCTTTCTTT

v_gene: TRBV12-5
abundance: many
j_gene: TRBJ1-5
d_gene: NA
CDR3aa: CASGLGTLGSQPQHF
CDR3nt: TGTGCTAGTGGTTTGGGGACCCTCGGTAGTCAGCCCCAGCATTTT

v_gene: TRBV2
abundance: many
j_gene: TRBJ1-2
d_gene: NA
CDR3aa: CASSLGTDNYGYTF
CDR3nt: TGTGCCAGCAGCCTAGGGACGGATAACTATGGCTACACCTTC

v_gene: TRBV6-2/TRBV6-3
abundance: few
j_gene: TRBJ2-5
d_gene: TRBD2
CDR3aa: CASSLAGDTQETQYF
CDR3nt: TGTGCCAGCAGTTTAGCGGGGGATACTCAAGAGACCCAGTACTTC

v_gene: TRBV20-1
abundance: few
j_gene: TRBJ1-1
d_gene: TRBD1
CDR3aa: CSASPPGQGSTEAFF
CDR3nt: TGCAGTGCTAGCCCGCCGGGACAGGGTTCCACTGAAGCTTTCTTT

v_gene: TRBV7-3
abundance: few
j_gene: TRBJ1-2
d_gene: TRBD1
CDR3aa: CASSGVGGGNGYTF
CDR3nt: TGTGCCAGCAGCGGCGTAGGGGGCGGCAATGGCTACACCTTC

v_gene: TRBV12-3/TRBV12-4
abundance: many
j_gene: TRBJ1-5
d_gene: NA
CDR3aa: CASSSGRQPQHF
CDR3nt: TGTGCCAGCAGTTCGGGACGTCAGCCCCAGCATTTT

v_gene: TRBV6-2/TRBV6-3
abundance: few
j_gene: TRBJ2-4
d_gene: TRBD1
CDR3aa: CASRGQGVNIQYF
CDR3nt: TGTGCCAGCAGAGGACAGGGGGTTAACATTCAGTACTTC

v_gene: TRBV5-1
abundance: many
j_gene: TRBJ1-1
d_gene: TRBD1
CDR3aa: CASSSGTGENTEAFF
CDR3nt: TGCGCCAGCAGCTCCGGAACAGGGGAAAACACTGAAGCTTTCTTT

v_gene: TRBV4-2
abundance: NA
j_gene: TRBJ2-3
d_gene: NA
CDR3aa: CASSQVKSGGAHTDTQYF
CDR3nt: TGTGCCAGCAGCCAAGTGAAGTCCGGCGGGGCGCACACAGATACGCAGTATTTT

v_gene: TRBV7-9
abundance: many
j_gene: TRBJ1-4
d_gene: TRBD1
CDR3aa: CASSFSGAGTGNEKLFF
CDR3nt: TGTGCCAGCAGCTTTTCCGGAGCCGGGACAGGAAATGAAAAACTGTTTTTT

v_gene: TRBV7-3
abundance: few
j_gene: TRBJ2-2
d_gene: NA
CDR3aa: CASTPRVDTGELFF
CDR3nt: TGTGCCAGCACCCCGCGAGTCGACACCGGGGAGCTGTTTTTT

v_gene: TRBV14
abundance: NA
j_gene: TRBJ2-7
d_gene: TRBD1
CDR3aa: CASSQGQGTWNEQYF
CDR3nt: TGTGCCAGCAGCCAAGGACAGGGTACTTGGAACGAGCAGTACTTC

v_gene: TRBV4-3
abundance: many
j_gene: TRBJ1-1
d_gene: NA
CDR3aa: CASSQDLSTEAFF
CDR3nt: TGCGCCAGCAGCCAAGATCTTAGCACTGAAGCTTTCTTT

v_gene: TRBV7-7
abundance: few
j_gene: TRBJ1-1
d_gene: NA
CDR3aa: CASSADKNTEAFF
CDR3nt: TGTGCTAGCAGCGCAGACAAGAACACTGAAGCTTTCTTT

v_gene: TRBV7-2
abundance: few
j_gene: TRBJ1-6
d_gene: NA
CDR3aa: CASSTVAGNSPLHF
CDR3nt: TGTGCCAGCAGCACGGTTGCGGGTAATTCACCCCTCCACTTT

v_gene: TRBV6-5
abundance: many
j_gene: TRBJ1-6
d_gene: TRBD1
CDR3aa: CASSRLGRDSNSPLHF
CDR3nt: TGTGCCAGCAGCCGGCTTGGAAGGGACAGTAATTCACCCCTCCACTTT

v_gene: TRBV3-1
abundance: NA
j_gene: TRBJ2-1
d_gene: NA
CDR3aa: CASSQDAGRYNEQFF
CDR3nt: TGTGCCAGCAGCCAAGATGCGGGCAGATACAATGAGCAGTTCTTC